This TCR beta chain appears in the sequencing data of a study of blood T cells in healthy people across ages. Study-wide background: In model experiments, template switching was able to capture about one barcoded beta molecule for every two T cells that were present.

Trimming pared 0 bases from V and 7 bases from J, leaving 16 bases between. Germline CDR1 is MNHEY and CDR2 is SVGEGT. The CDR3 has 16 amino acids. A second PCR, run for about 7 to 11 cycles, used a sample-barcoded 5' primer plus a J-beta primer mix. TCRdb ran MiXCR on the 5' RACE reads and lists one entry per CDR3 protein. Among fewer than 1,200,000 distinct CDR3 sequences listed, around 27% were seen once. This clonotype was seen a handful of times. This sample was shared with a second study, whose subject was T cells of mothers and their children.

This chain connects TRBV6-2 or TRBV6-3 to TRBJ1-5, with D unresolved. The TCR comes from a girl aged 2 to 10 in good health. Sequenced input: blood. CDR3 DNA: TGTGCCAGCAGTTACTCACGCGTCCCTTATCTGCAGCCCCAGCATTTT. Protein sequence: CASSYSRVPYLQPQHF.